Sequencing of this T cell receptor (beta chain) was carried out in a study of T cells in localized non-small cell lung cancer. Germline-derived CDR1 and CDR2 are SGDLS and YYNGEE. The CDR3 contains 13 residues. V lost 4 bases and J lost 3, with 10 bases in between. Measured with immunoSEQ multiplex PCR; TCRdb has only the in-frame clones, and not every one. The table lists about 34,000 clones, about 90% of them singletons, with around 4% in the top ten. The genes are TRBV9 and TRBJ2-5; D is uncertain. The TCR originated in a woman aged 40-70 years with stage I lung adenocarcinoma. The source was peripheral blood, collected before any cancer treatment. The CDR3 DNA follows: TGTGCCAGCAGCCCACCGGGCAAAGAGACCCAGTACTTC. This codes for CASSPPGKETQYF.